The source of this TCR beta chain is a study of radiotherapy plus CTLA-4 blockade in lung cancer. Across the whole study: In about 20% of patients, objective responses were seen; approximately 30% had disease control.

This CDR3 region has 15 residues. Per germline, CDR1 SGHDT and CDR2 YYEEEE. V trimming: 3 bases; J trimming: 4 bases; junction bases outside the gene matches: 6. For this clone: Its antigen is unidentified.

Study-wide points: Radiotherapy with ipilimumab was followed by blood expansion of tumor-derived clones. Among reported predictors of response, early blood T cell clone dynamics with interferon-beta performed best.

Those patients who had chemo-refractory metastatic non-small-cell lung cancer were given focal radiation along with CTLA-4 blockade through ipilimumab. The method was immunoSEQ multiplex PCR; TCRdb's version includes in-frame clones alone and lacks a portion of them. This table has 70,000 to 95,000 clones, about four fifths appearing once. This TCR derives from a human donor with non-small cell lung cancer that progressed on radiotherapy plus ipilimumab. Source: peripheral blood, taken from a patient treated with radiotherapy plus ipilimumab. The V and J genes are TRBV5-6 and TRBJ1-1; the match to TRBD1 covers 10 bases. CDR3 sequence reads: CASSWRTGGSTEAFF. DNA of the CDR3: TGTGCCAGCAGCTGGAGGACAGGGGGGAGCACTGAAGCTTTCTTT.